This T cell receptor (beta chain) was sequenced during a study of T cells expressing NK-cell markers (dated by TCRdb to 2020 to 2021). Context from the whole study: TCR beta-chain repertoires were profiled in sorted CD3+CD56+NKG2C+, CD3+CD56+NKG2C- and CD3+CD56-NKG2C+ T-cell subsets from about 8 donors. Seven of the eight sequenced donors were HCMV-seropositive and one was HCMV-seronegative. All eight donors whose samples were sequenced were randomly selected healthy volunteers, three of them men and five women. Illumina HiSeq 2000/2500, MiSeq or NextSeq was used to sequence libraries as 2 x 150 bp reads. Paper-wide results and their limitations: Those dominant clonotypes were again the most abundant among CD3+CD56-NKG2C+ cells in a handful of donors, at about 25-60.1%. It remained unclear whether the expanded NKG2C-expressing T cell clones were specific for HCMV antigens. In several donors, the dominant CD3+CD56+NKG2C+ clonotypes were found to rank among the top 10 CD8+ clonotypes and to make up roughly 1.0-7.0% of CD8+ T cells.

The CDR3 measures 14 amino acids from cysteine to phenylalanine. No coding sequence is recorded. The CDR1 and CDR2 encoded by the germline V gene (reference sequence) are LNHNV and YYDKDF. TCRdb names Illumina HiSeq 2000 as the instrument used. 5'RACE template switching, by which a universal primer site and unique molecular identifiers were added, was used to make TCR beta cDNA libraries. cDNA synthesis was primed from the TCR beta constant segment, followed by two successive PCR amplification steps. The authors processed their data as follows. MIGEC was used to demultiplex reads and group reads by UMI, and MiTCR was used to assemble and quantify clonotypes. To remove erroneous sequences, TCR cDNA sequences were retained only when supported by two or more reads. The tcR package was used for downstream repertoire analysis, and clonotypes were matched across fractions by CDR3 nucleotide sequence plus V segment. VDJmatch was used to annotate antigen specificity against VDJdb, with one amino acid substitution in CDR3 permitted. After the reads were reprocessed by TCRdb, one entry was made per CDR3 protein sequence, with no DNA. It is TCRdb's table, rather than the study itself, that gives the V and J calls and clone size. For this sample, the table gives about 460,000 distinct CDR3 sequences. The ten largest clones capture 1.4% of the sample.

Worth noting for this clonotype: The clone's antigen remains unknown.

HCMV-specific IgG was detected in serum with a commercial ELISA kit to determine HCMV serostatus. Peripheral blood mononuclear cells were isolated from blood by Ficoll density gradient centrifugation. The sequencing sample was made of blood T cells: a sorted CD56 or NKG2C T cell subset, CD4+ or CD8+ T cells, or bulk PBMC T cells (not recorded which). This receptor was taken from a woman aged 50 to 60 in good health. Donor details come from another sample of the same person, matched by shared clones. This receptor chain uses TRBV15 and TRBJ1-2. The CDR3: CATSREEGSGGYTF.